The 7 T cell receptor beta chains below all came from one sample that was sequenced in a study of blood T cell repertoires in COVID-19. The assay was immunoSEQ multiplex PCR, and TCRdb's table has in-frame clones only and misses some. In the table there are about 180,000 clones, 85% of which are singletons. Material: peripheral blood. The source is a woman aged 45 to 65 with COVID-19, enrolled during active disease.

This clone turned up a few times. V and J are TRBV7-9 and TRBJ1-2; TRBD1 is a possible D gene (6 bases). V lost 5 bases and J lost 7, with 17 bases in between. Germline V gene sequence: CDR1 SEHNR, CDR2 FQNEAQ (reference sequence). This CDR3 spans 14 amino acids. The chain's CDR3 is CASSPRGGLPGYTF. The CDR3, as DNA: TGTGCCAGCAGCCCGAGGGGGGGGCTCCCTGGCTACACCTTC.

This rearrangement joins TRBV21-1 to TRBJ2-5; no check of the table's D call, TRBD1, against the DNA was made. TRBV21-1 is a known pseudogene. CDR3 length equals 16 residues. CDR3 loop: CASKQRVDKGRETQYF. The CDR3 nucleotides are TGTGCCAGCAAGCAAAGAGTGGACAAGGGGCGAGAGACCCAGTACTTC.

The chain links TRBV19 to TRBJ1-5, with 8 nucleotides matching TRBD1. V dropped 3 bases and J dropped 6; count of bases not matched to a gene: 4. The CDR3 runs 14 residues. Germline CDR1 LNHDA, CDR2 SQIVND (reference sequence). CDR3 nucleotide sequence: TGTGCCAGTAGTATCACACAGGGGGGTCAGCCCCAGCATTTT. This encodes CASSITQGGQPQHF.

The DNA of the CDR3 is TGTGCCAGCAGCCAAGTTTTAGGGGGCACTGAAGCTTTCTTT. Translation: CASSQVLGGTEAFF. The rearrangement uses TRBV3-1 (or the pseudogene TRBV3-2) and TRBJ1-1; TRBD1 might be the D (6 bases). CDR1 LGHDT and CDR2 YNNKEL come from the germline V gene (reference sequence). CDR3 length: 14 amino acids. Trimming removed 1 base from V and 4 bases from J, with 10 bases in between.

The chain employs TRBV5-1 and TRBJ2-5; 10 positions agree with TRBD2. CDR1 and CDR2 (germline): SGHRS, YFSETQ. The CDR3 is made up of 14 amino acids. J was trimmed by 3 bases and V by 3 bases; bases with no gene match: 2. The CDR3: CASSSLAGEETQYF. In nucleotides, the CDR3 is TGCGCCAGCAGCTCCCTAGCGGGGGAAGAGACCCAGTACTTC.

The CDR3, as DNA: TGTGCCAGCAGTTACCGGGACAACTCCTACGAGCAGTACTTC. Translated: CASSYRDNSYEQYF. V gene TRBV6-2 or TRBV6-3 combines with J gene TRBJ2-7; possibly TRBD1 for D (6 bases). Trimming cost V 2 bases and J 0 bases, with 8 bases left between them. Per germline, CDR1 MNHEY and CDR2 SVGEGT. The CDR3 extends over 14 amino acids.

The chain is built from TRBV10-3 and TRBJ1-2, with 7 bases that match TRBD1. This CDR3 region has 18 residues. Germline lookup yields CDR1 ENHRY and CDR2 SYGVKD. Trimming cost V 2 bases and J 0 bases; bases outside gene matches: 12. CDR3 region: CAISEMPPGTETNYGYTF. The CDR3 DNA sequence: TGTGCCATCAGTGAGATGCCTCCGGGGACAGAAACTAACTATGGCTACACCTTC.